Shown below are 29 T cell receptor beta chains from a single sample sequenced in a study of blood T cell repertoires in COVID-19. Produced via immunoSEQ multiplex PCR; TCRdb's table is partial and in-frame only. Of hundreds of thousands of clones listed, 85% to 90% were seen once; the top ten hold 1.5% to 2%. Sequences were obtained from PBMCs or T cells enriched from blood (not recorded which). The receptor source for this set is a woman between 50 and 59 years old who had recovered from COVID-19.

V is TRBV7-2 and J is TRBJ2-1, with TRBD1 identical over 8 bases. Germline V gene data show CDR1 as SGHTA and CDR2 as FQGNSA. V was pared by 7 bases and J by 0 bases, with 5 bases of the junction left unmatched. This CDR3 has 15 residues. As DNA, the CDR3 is TGTGCCAGCACCCGGACAGGGTTCTCCTACAATGAGCAGTTCTTC. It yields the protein CASTRTGFSYNEQFF.

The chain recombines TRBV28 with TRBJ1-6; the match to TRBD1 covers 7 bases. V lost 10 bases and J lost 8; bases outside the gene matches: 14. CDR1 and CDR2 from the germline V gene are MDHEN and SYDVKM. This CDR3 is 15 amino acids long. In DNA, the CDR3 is TGTGCCACCCGTTTCGACAGGGTGGGATATTCACCCCTCCACTTT. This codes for CATRFDRVGYSPLHF.

This CDR3 is CASSLISGRYNEQFF. In nucleotides, the CDR3 is TGTGCCAGCAGCTTGATTAGCGGGAGATACAATGAGCAGTTCTTC. J is TRBJ2-1 and V is TRBV5-4; 9 bases fit TRBD2. CDR1 SGHNT and CDR2 YYREEE come from the germline V gene (reference sequence). Trimming at V came to 1 base and at J to 4 bases, leaving 3 bases not matched to a gene. The CDR3 runs to 15 residues.

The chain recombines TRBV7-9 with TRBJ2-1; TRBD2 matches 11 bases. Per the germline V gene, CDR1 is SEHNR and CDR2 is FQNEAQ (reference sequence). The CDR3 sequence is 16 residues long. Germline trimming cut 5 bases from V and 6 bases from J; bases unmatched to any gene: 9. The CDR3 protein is CASSPFSGRAFNEQFF. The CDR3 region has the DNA TGTGCCAGCAGCCCATTTAGCGGGAGGGCCTTCAATGAGCAGTTCTTC.

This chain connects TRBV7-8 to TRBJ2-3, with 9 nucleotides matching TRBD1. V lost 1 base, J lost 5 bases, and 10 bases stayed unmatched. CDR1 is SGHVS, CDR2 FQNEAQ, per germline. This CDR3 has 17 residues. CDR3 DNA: TGTGCCAGCAGCTTAGGGCGATGGGACAGGGAAAAAGATACGCAGTATTTT. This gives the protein CASSLGRWDREKDTQYF.

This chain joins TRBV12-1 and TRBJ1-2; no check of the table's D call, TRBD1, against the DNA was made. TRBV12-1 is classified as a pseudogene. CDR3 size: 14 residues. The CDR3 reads CASSFGHRVSGYTF. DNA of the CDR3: TGTGCCAGCAGCTTTGGGCACAGGGTTAGTGGCTACACCTTC.

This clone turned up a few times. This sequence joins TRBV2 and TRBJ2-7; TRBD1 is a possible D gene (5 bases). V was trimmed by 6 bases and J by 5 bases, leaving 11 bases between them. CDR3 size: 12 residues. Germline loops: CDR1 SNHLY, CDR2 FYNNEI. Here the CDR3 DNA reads TGTGCCAGCAGATTGCAAGGGGACGAGCAGTACTTC. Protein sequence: CASRLQGDEQYF.

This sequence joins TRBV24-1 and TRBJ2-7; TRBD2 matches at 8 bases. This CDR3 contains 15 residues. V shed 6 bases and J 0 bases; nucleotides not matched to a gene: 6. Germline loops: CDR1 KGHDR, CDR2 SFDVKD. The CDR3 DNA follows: TGTGCCACCAGTCGGGGCGGGAGGCTCTCCTACGAGCAGTACTTC. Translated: CATSRGGRLSYEQYF.

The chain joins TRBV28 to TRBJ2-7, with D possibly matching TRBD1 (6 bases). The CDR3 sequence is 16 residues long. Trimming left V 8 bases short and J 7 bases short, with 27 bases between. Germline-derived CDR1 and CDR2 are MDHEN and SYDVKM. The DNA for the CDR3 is TGTGCCAGCTTCAGCTCCTTCTCGACAGGCCGGGGAGAGCAGTACTTC. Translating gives CASFSSFSTGRGEQYF.

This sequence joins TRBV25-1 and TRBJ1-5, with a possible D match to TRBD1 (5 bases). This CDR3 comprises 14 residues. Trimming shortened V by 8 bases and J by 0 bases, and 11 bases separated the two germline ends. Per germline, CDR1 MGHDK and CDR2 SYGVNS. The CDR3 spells CASQGSYSNQPQHF. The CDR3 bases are TGTGCCAGCCAGGGTTCATATAGCAATCAGCCCCAGCATTTT. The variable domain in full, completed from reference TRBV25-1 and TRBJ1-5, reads EADIYQTPRYLVIGTGKKITLECSQTMGHDKMYWYQQDPGMELHLIHYSYGVNSTEKGDLSSESTVSRIRTEHFPLTLESARPSHTSQYLCASQGSYSNQPQHFGDGTRLSIL.

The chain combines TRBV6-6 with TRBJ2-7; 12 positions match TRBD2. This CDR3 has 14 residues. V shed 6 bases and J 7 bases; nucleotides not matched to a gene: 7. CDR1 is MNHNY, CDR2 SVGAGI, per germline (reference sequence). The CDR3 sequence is CASSSSGRAGEQYF. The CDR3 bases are TGTGCCAGCAGCTCTAGCGGGAGGGCGGGTGAGCAGTACTTC.

CDR3 in amino acids: CAWSGTWNTEAFF. CDR3 bases: TGTGCCTGGAGTGGGACATGGAACACTGAAGCTTTCTTT. The V and J genes are TRBV30 and TRBJ1-1; D may be TRBD1 (5 bases). Germline V gene data show CDR1 as GTSNPN and CDR2 as SVGIG (reference sequence). The CDR3 has 13 amino acids. V was pared by 1 base and J by 1 base, with 7 bases between.

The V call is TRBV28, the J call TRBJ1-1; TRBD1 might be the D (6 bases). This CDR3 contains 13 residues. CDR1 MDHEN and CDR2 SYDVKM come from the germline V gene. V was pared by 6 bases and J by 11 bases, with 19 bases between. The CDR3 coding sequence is TGTGCCAGCAGGACAGGAGCCGACTGGCGGGCTTTCTTT. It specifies CASRTGADWRAFF.

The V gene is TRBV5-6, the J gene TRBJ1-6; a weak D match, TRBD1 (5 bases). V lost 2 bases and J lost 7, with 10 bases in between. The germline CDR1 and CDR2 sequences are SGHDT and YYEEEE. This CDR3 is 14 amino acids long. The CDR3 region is CASSFRQGNSPLHF. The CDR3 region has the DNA TGTGCCAGCAGCTTTCGTCAGGGAAATTCACCCCTCCACTTT.

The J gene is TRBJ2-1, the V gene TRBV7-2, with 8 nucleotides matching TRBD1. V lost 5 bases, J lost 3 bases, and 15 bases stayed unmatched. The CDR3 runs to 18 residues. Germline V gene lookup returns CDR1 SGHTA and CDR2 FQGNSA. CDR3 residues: CASSTRGTGRGGYNEQFF. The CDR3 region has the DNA TGTGCCAGCAGCACCCGGGGGACAGGTCGGGGTGGCTACAATGAGCAGTTCTTC.

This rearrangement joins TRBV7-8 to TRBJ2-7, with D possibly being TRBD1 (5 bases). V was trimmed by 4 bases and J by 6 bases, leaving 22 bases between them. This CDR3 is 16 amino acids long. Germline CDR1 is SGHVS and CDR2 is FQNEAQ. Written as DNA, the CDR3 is TGTGCCAGCAGCTCTTTGACCCACTTAATCCAGGGCGAGCAGTACTTC. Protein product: CASSSLTHLIQGEQYF.

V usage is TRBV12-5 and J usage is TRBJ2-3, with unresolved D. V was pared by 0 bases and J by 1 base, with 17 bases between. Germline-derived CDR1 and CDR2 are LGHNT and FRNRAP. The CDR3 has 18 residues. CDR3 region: CASGLVNGFEVGTDTQYF. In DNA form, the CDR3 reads TGTGCTAGTGGTTTGGTAAATGGGTTTGAGGTCGGCACAGATACGCAGTATTTT. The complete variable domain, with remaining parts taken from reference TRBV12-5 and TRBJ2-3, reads DARVTQTPRHKVTEMGQEVTMRCQPILGHNTVFWYRQTMMQGLELLAYFRNRAPLDDSGMPKDRFSAEMPDATLATLKIQPSEPRDSAVYFCASGLVNGFEVGTDTQYFGPGTRLTVL.

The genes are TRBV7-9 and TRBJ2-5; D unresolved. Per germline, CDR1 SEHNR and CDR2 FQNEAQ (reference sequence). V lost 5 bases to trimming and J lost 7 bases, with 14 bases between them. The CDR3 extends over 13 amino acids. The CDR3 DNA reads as TGTGCCAGCAGCCAGACTGTCTCGGTGACCCAGTACTTC. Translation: CASSQTVSVTQYF.

Here the CDR3 reads CAVRTGGRTEAFF. As DNA, the CDR3 is TGTGCCGTTCGGACAGGGGGTCGAACTGAAGCTTTCTTT. The chain uses TRBV15 and TRBJ1-1; TRBD1 agrees at 10 bases. Per germline, CDR1 LNHNV and CDR2 YYDKDF (reference sequence). J lost 5 bases, V lost 11 bases, and 8 bases had no gene match. This CDR3 has 13 residues.

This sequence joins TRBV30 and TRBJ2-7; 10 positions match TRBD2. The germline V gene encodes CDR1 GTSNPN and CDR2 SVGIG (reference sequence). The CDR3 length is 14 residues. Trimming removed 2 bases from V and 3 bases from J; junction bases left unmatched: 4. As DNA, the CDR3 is TGTGCCTGGAGTCCCTGGACTAGCGGCTACGAGCAGTACTTC. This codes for CAWSPWTSGYEQYF.

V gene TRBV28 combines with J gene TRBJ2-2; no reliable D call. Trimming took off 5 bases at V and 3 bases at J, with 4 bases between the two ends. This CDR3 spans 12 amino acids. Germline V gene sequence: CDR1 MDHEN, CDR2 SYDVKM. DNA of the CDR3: TGTGCCAGCAGTCCCTACACCGGGGAGCTGTTTTTT. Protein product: CASSPYTGELFF.

In DNA, the CDR3 is TGTGCCAGTACCCCGTCTGACAGGGGTAGGGTCGAGCAGTACTTC. Amino acids: CASTPSDRGRVEQYF. The chain is built from TRBV19 and TRBJ2-7; 8 bases are a match to TRBD1. V gave up 7 bases and J gave up 6 bases; unmatched junction bases: 14. The CDR3 covers 15 residues. The germline V gene has CDR1 LNHDA and CDR2 SQIVND (reference sequence).

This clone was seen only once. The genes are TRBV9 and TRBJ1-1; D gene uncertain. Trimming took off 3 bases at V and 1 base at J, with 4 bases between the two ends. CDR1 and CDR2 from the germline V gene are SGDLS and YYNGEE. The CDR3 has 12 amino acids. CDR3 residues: CASSARNTEAFF. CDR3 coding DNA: TGTGCCAGCAGCGCCAGGAACACTGAAGCTTTCTTT.

CDR3 sequence reads: CASSTTTGVEQYF. CDR3 bases: TGTGCCAGCAGCACCACTACAGGGGTCGAGCAGTACTTC. J is TRBJ2-7 and V is TRBV11-3; 7 positions agree with TRBD1. Germline trimming cut 5 bases from V and 6 bases from J; bases unmatched to any gene: 7. This CDR3 is built from 13 residues. The germline CDR1 and CDR2 sequences are SGHNT and YENEEA.

The CDR3 sequence: CARSFVQGLGFDQPQHF. The CDR3 bases are TGTGCCAGAAGCTTTGTACAGGGGTTGGGTTTTGATCAGCCCCAGCATTTT. The V gene is TRBV5-3, the J gene TRBJ1-5; 7 nucleotides match TRBD1. TRBV5-3 is designated an ORF whose function remains uncertain. V shed 2 bases and J 5 bases; nucleotides not matched to a gene: 13. The CDR3 covers 17 residues.

This chain's CDR3 is CASGPLAGELFF. The CDR3 DNA sequence: TGTGCCAGCGGGCCTTTGGCCGGGGAGCTGTTTTTT. V is TRBV6-5 and J is TRBJ2-2; D is unresolved. V lost 8 bases and J 6 bases, leaving 10 bases between the germline ends. Germline V gives CDR1 MNHEY, CDR2 SVGAGI. CDR3 length: 12 residues.

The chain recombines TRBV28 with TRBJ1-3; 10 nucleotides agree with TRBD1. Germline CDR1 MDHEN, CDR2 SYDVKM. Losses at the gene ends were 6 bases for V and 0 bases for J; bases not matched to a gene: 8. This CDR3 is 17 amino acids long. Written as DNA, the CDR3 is TGTGCCAGCAGATCCGGGACAGGGGCACTCTCTGGAAACACCATATATTTT. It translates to CASRSGTGALSGNTIYF. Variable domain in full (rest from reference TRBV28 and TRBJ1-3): DVKVTQSSRYLVKRTGEKVFLECVQDMDHENMFWYRQDPGLGLRLIYFSYDVKMKEKGDIPEGYSVSREKKERFSLILESASTNQTSMYLCASRSGTGALSGNTIYFGEGSWLTVV.

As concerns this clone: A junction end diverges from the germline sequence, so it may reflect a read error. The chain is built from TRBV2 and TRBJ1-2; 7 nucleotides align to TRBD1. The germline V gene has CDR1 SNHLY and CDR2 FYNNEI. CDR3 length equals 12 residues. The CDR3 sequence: CASDRQGARLSF. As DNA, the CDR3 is TGTGCCAGCGACCGACAGGGAGCTCGGCTATCCTTC.

The DNA for the CDR3 is TGTGCCAGCAGTTTTATGGGGGCGCAAAATTCACCCCTCCACTTT. It specifies CASSFMGAQNSPLHF. The J gene is TRBJ1-6, the V gene TRBV27, with D possibly being TRBD1 (6 bases). CDR3 size: 15 residues. Germline-derived CDR1 and CDR2 are MNHEY and SMNVEV (reference sequence). The V gene lost 3 bases and the J gene lost 7 bases, with 13 bases spanning the gap.